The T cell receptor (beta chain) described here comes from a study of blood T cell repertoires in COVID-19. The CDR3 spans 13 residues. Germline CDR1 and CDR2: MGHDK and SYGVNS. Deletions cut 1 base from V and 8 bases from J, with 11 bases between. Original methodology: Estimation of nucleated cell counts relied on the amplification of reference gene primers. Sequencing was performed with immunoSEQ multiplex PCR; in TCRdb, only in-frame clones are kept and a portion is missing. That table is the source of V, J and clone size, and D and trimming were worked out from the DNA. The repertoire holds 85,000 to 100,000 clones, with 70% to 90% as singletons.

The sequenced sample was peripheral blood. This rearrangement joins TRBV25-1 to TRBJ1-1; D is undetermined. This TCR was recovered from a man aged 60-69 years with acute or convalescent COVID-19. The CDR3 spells CASSESAGWEAFF. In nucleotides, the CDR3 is TGTGCCAGCAGTGAATCGGCGGGGTGGGAAGCTTTCTTT.